These T cell receptor beta chains were read from a single sample in a study of OX40 agonist ivuxolimab in advanced cancers. Profiled with immunoSEQ multiplex PCR; TCRdb holds only in-frame clones, not every one. The sample yields tens of thousands of clones, roughly 90% seen once. This specimen consisted of CD4+ or CD8+ T cells sorted from blood, obtained in a trial of the OX40 agonist ivuxolimab. Receptors originate from an adult with an advanced solid tumor such as melanoma, head and neck, liver or kidney cancer. Both conserved end residues are part of each CDR3. The order of the fields is CDR3 length, D gene, clone size, J gene, V gene, CDR3 DNA, CDR3 protein. D genes are given only for firm matches. Size tells how often a clone was seen (once, few, many) or the class of an expanded clone, and some rows leave it out.

length: 16; D: .; size: .; J: TRBJ2-1; V: TRBV19; DNA: TGTGCCAGTAGTGCCTCGGCCGTCCTAATGTACGGTGAGCAGTTCTTC; CDR3: CASSASAVLMYGEQFF
length: 15; D: TRBD1; size: .; J: TRBJ1-4; V: TRBV5-1; DNA: TGCGCCAGCAGCTTAATCGGGACAGTTAATGAAAAACTGTTTTTT; CDR3: CASSLIGTVNEKLFF
length: 13; D: .; size: .; J: TRBJ2-4; V: TRBV7-9; DNA: TGTGCCAGTACGGGGGTAGCCAAAAACATTCAGTACTTC; CDR3: CASTGVAKNIQYF
length: 15; D: TRBD2; size: .; J: TRBJ2-5; V: TRBV5-1; DNA: TGCGCCAGCAGCTTGATAGCGGGAGTGGGTGAGACCCAGTACTTC; CDR3: CASSLIAGVGETQYF
length: 16; D: TRBD2; size: .; J: TRBJ2-2; V: TRBV28; DNA: TGTGCCAGCTCGTCTAGCGGGAGGGCCAAAACCGGGGAGCTGTTTTTT; CDR3: CASSSSGRAKTGELFF
length: 17; D: TRBD2; size: .; J: TRBJ2-5; V: TRBV5-1; DNA: TGCGCCAGCAGCCAGCTCCCGGGAGGGCCGTTGGGAGAGACCCAGTACTTC; CDR3: CASSQLPGGPLGETQYF
length: 14; D: .; size: .; J: TRBJ1-1; V: TRBV7-9; DNA: TGTGCCAGCAGCTACCGGGGGGCGAACACTGAAGCTTTCTTT; CDR3: CASSYRGANTEAFF
length: 16; D: TRBD2; size: .; J: TRBJ2-5; V: TRBV10-3; DNA: TGTGCCATCAGTGAGTCGAGACTAGCGGAAAAAGAGACCCAGTACTTC; CDR3: CAISESRLAEKETQYF
length: 16; D: TRBD2; size: .; J: TRBJ2-3; V: TRBV30; DNA: TGTGCCTGGAGTGTACGCGGCGGGAGGTCTCTAGATACGCAGTATTTT; CDR3: CAWSVRGGRSLDTQYF
length: 15; D: .; size: .; J: TRBJ2-3; V: TRBV6-5; DNA: TGTGCCAGCAGTTACTCGGTGTTAAGAACAGATACGCAGTATTTT; CDR3: CASSYSVLRTDTQYF
length: 12; D: .; size: .; J: TRBJ1-2; V: TRBV18; DNA: TGTGCCAGCTCAGCCACGGAGTCTGGCTACACCTTC; CDR3: CASSATESGYTF
length: 14; D: .; size: .; J: TRBJ2-2; V: TRBV11-3; DNA: TGTGCCAGCAGCTCCCGGGGGAACACCGGGGAGCTGTTTTTT; CDR3: CASSSRGNTGELFF
length: 15; D: .; size: .; J: TRBJ2-5; V: TRBV28; DNA: TGTGCCAGCAGTTTATGGACGGGGCGCGCACAGACCCAGTACTTC; CDR3: CASSLWTGRAQTQYF
length: 15; D: TRBD2; size: .; J: TRBJ2-1; V: TRBV7-2; DNA: TGTGCCAGCAGCTTGGGACTAGGGGCCTACAATGAGCAGTTCTTC; CDR3: CASSLGLGAYNEQFF
length: 12; D: .; size: .; J: TRBJ2-5; V: TRBV19; DNA: TGTGCCAGTTCAGGGGGGTGGGAGACCCAGTACTTC; CDR3: CASSGGWETQYF
length: 16; D: .; size: .; J: TRBJ2-7; V: TRBV27; DNA: TGTGCCAGCAGTTTAATGGGCACGAAATCCTCCTACGAGCAGTACTTC; CDR3: CASSLMGTKSSYEQYF
length: 16; D: TRBD2; size: .; J: TRBJ2-2; V: TRBV7-2; DNA: TGTGCCAGCAGCCCGGGACTAGCGGGAGCGAATGGGGAGCTGTTTTTT; CDR3: CASSPGLAGANGELFF
length: 16; D: .; size: .; J: TRBJ1-5; V: TRBV19; DNA: TGTGCCAGTAGTACAGCTCTGGGTCTCTATAATCAGCCCCAGCATTTT; CDR3: CASSTALGLYNQPQHF
length: 13; D: .; size: .; J: TRBJ1-2; V: TRBV30; DNA: TGTGCCTGGAGCCCCGTTCTGGACTATGGCTACACCTTC; CDR3: CAWSPVLDYGYTF
length: 14; D: .; size: .; J: TRBJ1-1; V: TRBV6-5; DNA: TGTGCCAGCAACTCACAGGTCATGAACACTGAAGCTTTCTTT; CDR3: CASNSQVMNTEAFF
length: 12; D: .; size: .; J: TRBJ2-5; V: TRBV2; DNA: TGTGCCAGCAGGACGGCCACGGGGACCCAGTACTTC; CDR3: CASRTATGTQYF
length: 16; D: .; size: .; J: TRBJ2-6; V: TRBV10-3; DNA: TGTGCCATCAGTACCGGACGTAGCTCTGGGGCCAACGTCCTGACTTTC; CDR3: CAISTGRSSGANVLTF
length: 15; D: TRBD2; size: .; J: TRBJ2-1; V: TRBV4-2; DNA: TGTGCCAGCAGCCACGGACTAGCGGGAGGAGATGAGCAGTTCTTC; CDR3: CASSHGLAGGDEQFF
length: 14; D: .; size: .; J: TRBJ1-2; V: TRBV28; DNA: TGTGCCAGCAGTTTTGACGGGACACCGCATGGCTACACCTTC; CDR3: CASSFDGTPHGYTF
length: 14; D: .; size: .; J: TRBJ2-3; V: TRBV7-2; DNA: TGTGCCAGCAGCTTAGGGACTATTTCAGATACGCAGTATTTT; CDR3: CASSLGTISDTQYF
length: 13; D: .; size: .; J: TRBJ1-2; V: TRBV6-5; DNA: TGTGCCAGCAGTATGGGACACCTCTATGGCTACACCTTC; CDR3: CASSMGHLYGYTF
length: 15; D: .; size: .; J: TRBJ1-2; V: TRBV28; DNA: TGTGCCAGCAGCCGGGGGGGTAGTGCGGACTATGGCTACACCTTC; CDR3: CASSRGGSADYGYTF
length: 14; D: .; size: .; J: TRBJ2-3; V: TRBV5-4; DNA: TGTGCCAGCAGCTTGTCCGGGAACACAGATACGCAGTATTTT; CDR3: CASSLSGNTDTQYF
length: 17; D: TRBD1; size: once; J: TRBJ1-3; V: TRBV5-4; DNA: TGTGCCAGCAGCTCCGGGAGACAGGGTCGTCCGGGAAACACCATATATTTT; CDR3: CASSSGRQGRPGNTIYF
length: 15; D: .; size: .; J: TRBJ2-5; V: TRBV11-3; DNA: TGTGCCAGCAGCCCTCATAGCGGTTCTGGAGAGACCCAGTACTTC; CDR3: CASSPHSGSGETQYF
length: 15; D: TRBD2; size: .; J: TRBJ2-2; V: TRBV30; DNA: TGTGCCTGGGGATTAGCGGGCGCGAACACCGGGGAGCTGTTTTTT; CDR3: CAWGLAGANTGELFF
length: 14; D: .; size: .; J: TRBJ2-1; V: TRBV7-9; DNA: TGTGCCAGCTTCCCGGTAGGGGGGGCCGGGGAGCAGTTCTTC; CDR3: CASFPVGGAGEQFF
length: 12; D: .; size: .; J: TRBJ2-5; V: TRBV6-6; DNA: TGTGCCAGCAGAACTTTTAGGGAGACCCAGTACTTC; CDR3: CASRTFRETQYF
length: 16; D: TRBD1; size: .; J: TRBJ1-3; V: TRBV2; DNA: TGTGCCACCCGACAGGGAATAATTTACTCTGGAAACACCATATATTTT; CDR3: CATRQGIIYSGNTIYF
length: 17; D: .; size: .; J: TRBJ1-3; V: TRBV7-2; DNA: TGTGCCAGCAGCTTAGAGGGCCAGGGTTGGTCTGGAAACACCATATATTTT; CDR3: CASSLEGQGWSGNTIYF
length: 15; D: TRBD2; size: .; J: TRBJ2-7; V: TRBV7-2; DNA: TGTGCCAGCAGCTTTGTGGCTAGCGGGACGGACGAGCAGTACTTC; CDR3: CASSFVASGTDEQYF
length: 15; D: .; size: .; J: TRBJ1-3; V: TRBV7-2; DNA: TGTGCCAGCAGCTTATCGTGGATCTCTGGAAACACCATATATTTT; CDR3: CASSLSWISGNTIYF
length: 14; D: TRBD1; size: .; J: TRBJ2-1; V: TRBV9; DNA: TGTGCCAGCAGCGCTAGGGGGCGGAACAATGAGCAGTTCTTC; CDR3: CASSARGRNNEQFF
length: 15; D: TRBD1; size: .; J: TRBJ2-3; V: TRBV9; DNA: TGTGCCAGCAGCGGCAGGGGGCTTAGCACAGATACGCAGTATTTT; CDR3: CASSGRGLSTDTQYF
length: 14; D: TRBD1; size: .; J: TRBJ2-1; V: TRBV6-5; DNA: TGTGCCAGCAGTTACGACAGGGGATCGGTTGAGCAGTTCTTC; CDR3: CASSYDRGSVEQFF
length: 15; D: .; size: .; J: TRBJ2-7; V: TRBV28; DNA: TGTGCCAGCAGTTTGGGTGTCGCGGAATCCTACGAGCAGTACTTC; CDR3: CASSLGVAESYEQYF
length: 14; D: TRBD2; size: .; J: TRBJ2-1; V: TRBV15; DNA: TGTGCCACCAGTCGACCGGGAGGCTGGGATGAGCAGTTCTTC; CDR3: CATSRPGGWDEQFF